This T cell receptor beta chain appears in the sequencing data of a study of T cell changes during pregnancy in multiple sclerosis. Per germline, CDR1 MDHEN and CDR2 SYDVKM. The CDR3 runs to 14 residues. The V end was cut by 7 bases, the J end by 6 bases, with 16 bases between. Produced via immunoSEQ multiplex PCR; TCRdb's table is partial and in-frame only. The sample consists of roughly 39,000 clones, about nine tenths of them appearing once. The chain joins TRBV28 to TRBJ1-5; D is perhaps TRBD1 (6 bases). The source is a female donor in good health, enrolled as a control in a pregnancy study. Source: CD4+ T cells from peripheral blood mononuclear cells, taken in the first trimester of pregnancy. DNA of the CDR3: TGTGCCAGCACCCCCAACAGGGATAGTCAGCCCCAGCATTTT. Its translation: CASTPNRDSQPQHF.